The T cell receptor (beta chain) described here comes from a study of shared clonotypes between healthy human individuals. In the study overall: Donors had three CD4 naive, three CD4 memory, two CD8 naive and one CD8 memory plate apiece.

V lost 5 bases, J lost 6 bases, and 11 bases stayed unmatched. Germline V gives CDR1 WSHSY, CDR2 SAAADI. The CDR3 has 16 amino acids. Within Nashville, Tennessee resided all donors, each a Caucasian adult. Profiled with immunoSEQ multiplex PCR; TCRdb holds only in-frame clones, not every one. This sample has approximately 2.4 million clones, with approximately 96% found just once. The chain recombines TRBV10-2 with TRBJ2-7, with TRBD2 matching 12 bases. The source material was naive CD4+ T cells sorted from blood. Described subset: CD45RA+ positively selected. The sequence derives from a man younger than 35 in good health. CDR3 nucleotide sequence: TGCGCCAGCAGTTTCGTCGCTAGCGGGGGGGCAGGCGAGCAGTACTTC. As protein: CASSFVASGGAGEQYF.